Each of the 14 T cell receptor beta chains below was sequenced from the same sample in a study of CXCR3-negative and CXCR3-positive naive CD8 T cells. The method, 5' RACE with UMI labels, was used to prepare the TRB cDNA libraries. TCRdb derives one entry per CDR3 protein from the 5' RACE reads, leaving out DNA. The sample totals around 41,000 distinct CDR3 sequences. Source material: memory CD8+ T cells from blood. The receptors were gathered from a human donor in good health. Some clones in this sample may be carry-over from other donors' samples.

V is TRBV6-4 and J is TRBJ2-1; the TCRdb call, TRBD1, lacks DNA for checking. The CDR3 loop spans 15 amino acids. Germline-derived CDR1 and CDR2 are MRHNA and SNTAGT. The CDR3 loop is CASSDSGRDAGEQFF.

The chain recombines TRBV20-1 with TRBJ1-1. Germline V gives CDR1 DFQATT, CDR2 SNEGSKA (reference sequence). CDR3 length: 12 amino acids. The CDR3 region is CSAPKGNTEAFF.

The rearrangement links TRBV20-1 to TRBJ2-1; TCRdb selects TRBD2, and the lack of DNA leaves this call unchecked. From germline, CDR1 is DFQATT and CDR2 SNEGSKA (reference sequence). The CDR3 consists of 15 residues. CDR3 protein: CSATHLAGGYNEQFF.

The chain joins TRBV11-2 to TRBJ2-2; TCRdb calls TRBD1, which cannot be checked without DNA. The CDR3 loop spans 14 amino acids. From germline, CDR1 is SGHAT and CDR2 FQNNGV. This chain's CDR3 is CASSLAYRAWELFF. Full variable domain (rest looked up from reference TRBV11-2 and TRBJ2-2): EAGVAQSPRYKIIEKRQSVAFWCNPISGHATLYWYQQILGQGPKLLIQFQNNGVVDDSQLPKDRFSAERLKGVDSTLKIQPAKLEDSAVYLCASSLAYRAWELFFGEGSRLTVL.

The rearrangement joins TRBV7-6 to TRBJ1-3. Germline V gives CDR1 SGHVS, CDR2 FNYEAQ. CDR3 length: 14 residues. The CDR3: CASTLTSSGNTIYF.

The CDR3 loop is CASSETQNYGYTF. This chain joins TRBV10-1 and TRBJ1-2. The germline gives CDR1 WNHNN, CDR2 SYGVQD (reference sequence). CDR3 size: 13 residues.

This sequence joins TRBV4-3 and TRBJ2-1; TCRdb reports TRBD2, a call that lacks DNA to check it against. Per germline, CDR1 LGHNA and CDR2 YSLEER. The CDR3 extends over 16 amino acids. This CDR3 reads CASSQLLAGGDNEQFF.

The chain carries TRBV5-1 and TRBJ1-2. From germline, CDR1 is SGHRS and CDR2 YFSETQ. CDR3 length equals 12 residues. CDR3 loop: CASSLSHSPYTF.

The rearrangement joins TRBV7-9 to TRBJ1-4; TCRdb designates TRBD1, a call that cannot be tested without DNA. CDR1 and CDR2 (germline): SEHNR, FQNEAQ (reference sequence). This CDR3 is built from 14 residues. The CDR3 region is CASSSRGMSEKLFF.

This sequence joins TRBV6-2 or TRBV6-3 and TRBJ2-7. CDR1 is MNHEY and CDR2 is SVGEGT in the germline V gene. The CDR3 runs to 15 residues. CDR3 protein: CASSPRGTDLFGGYF.

This clonotype registers medium-sized by frequency. CDR3: CASSLTPMRPKKIF. The chain couples TRBV7-3 to TRBJ1-1. CDR1 and CDR2 from the germline V gene are SGHTA and FQGTGA. This CDR3 is 14 amino acids long.

J is TRBJ1-1 and V is TRBV20-1; the TRBD1 assignment by TCRdb is unverifiable without DNA. Germline CDR1 DFQATT, CDR2 SNEGSKA (reference sequence). The CDR3 runs 13 residues. The CDR3 loop is CSARGPGVTEAFF.

The rearrangement uses TRBV5-6 and TRBJ2-2; the D gene TCRdb calls, TRBD1, cannot be checked with no DNA. The CDR3 spans 15 residues. The germline V gene encodes CDR1 SGHDT and CDR2 YYEEEE. The CDR3: CASSLWGAGPGELFF.

The V and J genes are TRBV19 and TRBJ2-7; the D gene TCRdb calls, TRBD1, cannot be checked with no DNA. Germline V CDR1 and CDR2: LNHDA, SQIVND (reference sequence). The CDR3 is 15 amino acids. The CDR3 spells CASREQGTFSYEQYF.